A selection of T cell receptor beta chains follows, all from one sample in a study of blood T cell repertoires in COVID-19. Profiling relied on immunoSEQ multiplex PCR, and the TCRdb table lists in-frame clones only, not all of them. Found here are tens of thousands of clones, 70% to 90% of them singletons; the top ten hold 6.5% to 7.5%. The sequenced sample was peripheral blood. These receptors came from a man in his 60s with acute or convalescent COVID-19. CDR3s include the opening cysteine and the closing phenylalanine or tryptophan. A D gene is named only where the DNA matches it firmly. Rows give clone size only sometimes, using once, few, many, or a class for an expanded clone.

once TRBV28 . CASIERGARSRDTQYF
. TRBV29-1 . CSVEGPGYTF
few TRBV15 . CAKPQGMNTEAFF
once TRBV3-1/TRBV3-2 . CASSQSGESDTQYF
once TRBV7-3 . CASSLSGQSNTEAFF
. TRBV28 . CATTVGYEQYF
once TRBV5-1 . CASSLALGATDTQYF
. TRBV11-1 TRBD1 CASSSDRVPYEQYF
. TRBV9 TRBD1 CASSGQGKNIQYF
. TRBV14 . CASSQHSLISF
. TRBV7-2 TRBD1 CASSQGQLYQPQHF
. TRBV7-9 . CASSSLYNEQFF
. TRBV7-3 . CASSLIGGAIQETQYF
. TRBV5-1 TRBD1 CASNLGDRASDTQYF